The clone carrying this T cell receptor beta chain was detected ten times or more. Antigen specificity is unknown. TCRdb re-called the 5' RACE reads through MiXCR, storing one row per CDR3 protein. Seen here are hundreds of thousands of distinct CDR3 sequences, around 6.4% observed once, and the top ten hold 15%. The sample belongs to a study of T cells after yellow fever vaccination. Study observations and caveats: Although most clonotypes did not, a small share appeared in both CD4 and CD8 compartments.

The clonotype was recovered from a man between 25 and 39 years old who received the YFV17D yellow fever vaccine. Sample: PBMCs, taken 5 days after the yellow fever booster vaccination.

CDR3 in amino acids: CASSLGLAGVETQYF. The CDR3 coding sequence is TGTGCCAGCAGCTTAGGACTAGCGGGAGTGGAGACCCAGTACTTC. This chain links TRBV7-2 with TRBJ2-5; 12 positions agree with TRBD2. Germline CDR1 reads SGHTA; CDR2 reads FQGNSA. With V trimmed by 1 base and J by 5 bases, 2 bases remained unmatched. The CDR3 is 15 amino acids. Variable domain in full (rest from reference TRBV7-2 and TRBJ2-5): GAGVSQSPSNKVTEKGKDVELRCDPISGHTALYWYRQSLGQGLEFLIYFQGNSAPDKSGLPSDRFSAERTGGSVSTLTIQRTQQEDSAVYLCASSLGLAGVETQYFGPGTRLLVL.